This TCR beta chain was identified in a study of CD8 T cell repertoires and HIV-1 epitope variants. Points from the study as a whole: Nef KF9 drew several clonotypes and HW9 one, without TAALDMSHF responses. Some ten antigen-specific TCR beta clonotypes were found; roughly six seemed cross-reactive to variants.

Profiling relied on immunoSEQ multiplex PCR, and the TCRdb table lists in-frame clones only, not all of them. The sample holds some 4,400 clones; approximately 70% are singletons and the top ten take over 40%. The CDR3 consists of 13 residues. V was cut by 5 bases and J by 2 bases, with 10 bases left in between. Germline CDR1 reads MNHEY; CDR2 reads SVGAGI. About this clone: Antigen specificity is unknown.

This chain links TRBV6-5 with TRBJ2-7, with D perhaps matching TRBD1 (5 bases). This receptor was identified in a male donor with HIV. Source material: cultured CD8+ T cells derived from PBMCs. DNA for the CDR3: TGTGCCAGCAGTGTACAGGTCCCCTACGAGCAGTACTTC. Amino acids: CASSVQVPYEQYF.